The next 8 T cell receptor beta chains were all read from a single sample in a study of T cells after yellow fever vaccination. TCRdb reprocessed the 5' RACE reads with MiXCR, giving one entry per CDR3 protein. The table lists some 220,000 distinct CDR3 sequences, roughly 3.3% of them singletons. This sample comprised CD4+ T cells sorted from PBMCs, obtained 10 days after the yellow fever booster vaccination. The source is a man between 18 and 29 years old who received the YFV17D yellow fever vaccine.

This clonotype turned up a few times. The chain is built from TRBV20-1 and TRBJ2-2; D is undetermined. Germline V lookup: CDR1 DFQATT, CDR2 SNEGSKA (reference sequence). Trimming left V 0 bases short and J 7 bases short, with 12 bases between. The CDR3 has 14 amino acids. The CDR3 sequence is CSARDETIGGELFF. The CDR3 DNA reads TGCAGTGCTAGAGATGAGACCATTGGCGGGGAGCTGTTTTTT.

The V gene is TRBV4-3, the J gene TRBJ2-6; 11 bases align to TRBD1. V trimming: 1 base; J trimming: 4 bases; junction bases outside the gene matches: 9. This CDR3 is built from 19 residues. Germline V lookup: CDR1 LGHNA, CDR2 YSLEER. This CDR3 reads CASSQGHGQGASGANVLTF. CDR3 nucleotides: TGCGCCAGCAGCCAAGGCCACGGACAGGGGGCTTCAGGGGCCAACGTCCTGACTTTC.

Ten or more counts support this clonotype. This chain joins TRBV7-6 and TRBJ2-3; 11 nucleotides align to TRBD2. The CDR3 runs 15 residues. Germline V gene lookup returns CDR1 SGHVS and CDR2 FNYEAQ. The V segment lost 8 bases and the J segment 2 bases; nucleotides outside the gene matches: 6. CDR3 sequence (DNA): TGTGCCAGCTTACCGGGACTAGCGGTCACAGATACGCAGTATTTT. Protein: CASLPGLAVTDTQYF. Full variable domain (remainder filled in from reference TRBV7-6 and TRBJ2-3): GAGVSQSPRYKVTKRGQDVALRCDPISGHVSLYWYRQALGQGPEFLTYFNYEAQQDKSGLPNDRFSAERPEGSISTLTIQRTEQRDSAMYRCASLPGLAVTDTQYFGPGTRLTVL.

This clonotype was picked up many times. Here the CDR3 DNA reads TGTGCCAGCAGCGAGACAGGGCTCAATCAGCCCCAGCATTTT. Residues: CASSETGLNQPQHF. V gene TRBV7-9 combines with J gene TRBJ1-5; 7 bases fit TRBD1. The V and J ends lost 5 bases and 3 bases, in that order; junction bases with no gene match: 4. Per germline, CDR1 SEHNR and CDR2 FQNEAQ (reference sequence). CDR3 length: 14 residues.

The sample holds a few counts of this clonotype. This chain links TRBV6-2 or TRBV6-3 with TRBJ2-3; a weak D match, TRBD2 (7 bases). Trimming cost V 6 bases and J 2 bases, with 12 bases left between them. Germline V lookup: CDR1 MNHEY, CDR2 SVGEGT. The CDR3 loop spans 14 amino acids. CDR3 DNA: TGTGCCAGCAGGCCGGCGGGGGCCACAGATACGCAGTATTTT. Encoded protein: CASRPAGATDTQYF.

This rearrangement joins TRBV5-1 to TRBJ2-6; D call uncertain. Looked up from germline, CDR1 is SGHRS and CDR2 is YFSETQ. The V end lost 4 bases, the J end lost 9 bases, and 14 bases lay between the germline ends. The length of the CDR3 is 14 residues. CDR3 sequence reads: CASSPESVLNVLTF. The DNA of the CDR3 is TGCGCCAGCAGCCCAGAGTCGGTCCTCAACGTCCTGACTTTC.

In its sample, this clonotype was seen many times. The rearrangement links TRBV9 to TRBJ2-7; 7 bases fit TRBD1. This CDR3 is built from 16 residues. With 3 bases clipped from V and 0 bases from J, the junction kept 9 bases outside the gene matches. Germline CDR1 SGDLS, CDR2 YYNGEE. The CDR3 is CASSETPTGSSYEQYF. The CDR3 DNA reads as TGTGCCAGCAGCGAGACCCCGACAGGGAGCTCCTACGAGCAGTACTTC.

This clonotype was detected many times. V usage is TRBV29-1 and J usage is TRBJ1-1, with 9 bases fitting TRBD1. CDR3 length: 15 amino acids. Germline-derived CDR1 and CDR2 are SQVTM and ANQGSEA. Trimming at V came to 8 bases and at J to 1 base, leaving 11 bases not matched to a gene. CDR3 sequence reads: CSMTGGGGWNTEAFF. The CDR3 DNA sequence: TGCAGCATGACAGGGGGAGGGGGTTGGAACACTGAAGCTTTCTTT.